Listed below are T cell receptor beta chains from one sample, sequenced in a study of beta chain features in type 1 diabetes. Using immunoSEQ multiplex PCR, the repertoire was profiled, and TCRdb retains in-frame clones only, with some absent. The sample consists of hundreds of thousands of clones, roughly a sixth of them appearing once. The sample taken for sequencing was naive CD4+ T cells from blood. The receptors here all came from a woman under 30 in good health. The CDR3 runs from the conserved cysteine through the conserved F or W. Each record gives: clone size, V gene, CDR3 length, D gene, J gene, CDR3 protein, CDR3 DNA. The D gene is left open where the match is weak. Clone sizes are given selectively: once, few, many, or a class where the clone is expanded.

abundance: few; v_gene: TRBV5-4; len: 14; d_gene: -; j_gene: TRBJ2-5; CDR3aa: CASSLVSQQETQYF; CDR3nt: TGTGCCAGCAGCTTGGTGTCACAGCAAGAGACCCAGTACTTC
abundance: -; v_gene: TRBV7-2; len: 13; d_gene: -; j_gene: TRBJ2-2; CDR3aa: CASRYVVSGELFF; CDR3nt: TGTGCCAGCAGATACGTGGTCTCCGGGGAGCTGTTTTTT
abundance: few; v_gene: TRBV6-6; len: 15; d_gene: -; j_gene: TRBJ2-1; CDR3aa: CASSSRRVPGNEQFF; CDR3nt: TGTGCCAGCAGTTCCCGCAGGGTACCTGGAAATGAGCAGTTCTTC
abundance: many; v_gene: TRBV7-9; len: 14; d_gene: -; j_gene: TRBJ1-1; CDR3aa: CASSLQQGNTEAFF; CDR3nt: TGTGCCAGCAGCTTACAACAGGGAAACACTGAAGCTTTCTTT
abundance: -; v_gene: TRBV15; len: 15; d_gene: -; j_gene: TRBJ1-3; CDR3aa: CATSRVGTETNTIYF; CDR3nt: TGTGCCACCAGCAGAGTAGGAACAGAAACGAACACCATATATTTT
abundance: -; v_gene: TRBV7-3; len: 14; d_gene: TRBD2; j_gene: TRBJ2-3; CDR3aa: CASSFSGMGDTQYF; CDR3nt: TGTGCCAGCAGCTTTAGCGGGATGGGAGATACGCAGTATTTT
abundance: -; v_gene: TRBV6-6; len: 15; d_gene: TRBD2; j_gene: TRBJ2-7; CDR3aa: CASSSPRLAGGEQYF; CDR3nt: TGTGCCAGCAGTTCACCAAGACTAGCGGGAGGCGAGCAGTACTTC
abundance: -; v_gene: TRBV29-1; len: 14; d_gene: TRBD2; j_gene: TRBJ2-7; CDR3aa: CSVSGLAGTYEQYF; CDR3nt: TGCAGCGTTTCTGGACTAGCGGGAACCTACGAGCAGTACTTC
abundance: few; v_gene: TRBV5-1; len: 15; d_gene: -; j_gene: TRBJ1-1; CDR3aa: CASSDSGASKTSAFF; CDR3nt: TGCGCCAGCAGCGATTCAGGGGCAAGTAAGACCTCGGCTTTCTTT
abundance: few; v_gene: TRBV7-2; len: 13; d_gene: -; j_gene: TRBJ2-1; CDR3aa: CATKGLDYNEQFF; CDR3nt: TGTGCCACCAAGGGACTGGATTACAATGAGCAGTTCTTC
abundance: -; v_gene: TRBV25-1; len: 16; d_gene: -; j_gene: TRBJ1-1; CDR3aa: CASSVGWGTPNTEAFF; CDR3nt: TGTGCCAGCAGTGTCGGGTGGGGTACCCCGAACACTGAAGCTTTCTTT
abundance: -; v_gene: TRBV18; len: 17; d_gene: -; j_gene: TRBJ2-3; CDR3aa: CASSPLRSDLGEHTQYF; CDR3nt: TGTGCCAGCTCACCACTCCGTAGCGACCTTGGGGAACATACGCAGTATTTT
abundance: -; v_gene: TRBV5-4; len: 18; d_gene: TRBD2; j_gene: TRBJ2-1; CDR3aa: CASSKLGLAGGPDNEQFF; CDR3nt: TGTGCCAGCAGCAAGCTGGGACTAGCGGGAGGGCCAGACAATGAGCAGTTCTTC
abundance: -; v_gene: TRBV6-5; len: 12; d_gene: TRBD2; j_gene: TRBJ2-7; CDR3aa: CASGTTHYEQYF; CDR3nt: TGTGCCAGCGGGACTACCCACTACGAGCAGTACTTC
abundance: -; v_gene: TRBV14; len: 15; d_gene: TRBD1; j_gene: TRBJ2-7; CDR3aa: CASSQNGQGAGEQYF; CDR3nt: TGTGCCAGCAGCCAAAATGGTCAGGGGGCCGGCGAGCAGTACTTC
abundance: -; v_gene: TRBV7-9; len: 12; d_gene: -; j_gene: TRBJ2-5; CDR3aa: CASSSGTETQYF; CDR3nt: TGTGCCAGCAGCTCCGGGACAGAGACCCAGTACTTC
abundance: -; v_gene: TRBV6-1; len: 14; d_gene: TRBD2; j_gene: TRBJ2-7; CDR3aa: CASNRLAGEYEQYF; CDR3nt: TGTGCCAGCAACAGACTAGCGGGAGAGTACGAGCAGTACTTC
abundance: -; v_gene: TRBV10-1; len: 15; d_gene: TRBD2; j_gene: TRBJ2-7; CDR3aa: CASSESLAGRYEQYF; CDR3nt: TGCGCCAGCAGTGAGTCGCTAGCGGGCCGCTACGAGCAGTACTTC
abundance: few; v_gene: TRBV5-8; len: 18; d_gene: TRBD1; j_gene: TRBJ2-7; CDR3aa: CASSSRSGTGKSSYEQYF; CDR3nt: TGTGCCAGCAGCTCCCGATCCGGGACAGGGAAAAGCTCCTACGAGCAGTACTTC
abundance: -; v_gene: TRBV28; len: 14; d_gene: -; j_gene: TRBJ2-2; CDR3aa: CASSLTRGLGELFF; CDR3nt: TGTGCCAGCAGTTTGACTAGGGGTCTCGGGGAGCTGTTTTTT
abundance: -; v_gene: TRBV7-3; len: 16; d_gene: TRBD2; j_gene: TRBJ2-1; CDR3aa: CASSLTPSGSYNEQFF; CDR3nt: TGTGCCAGCAGCTTAACGCCCAGCGGGAGTTACAATGAGCAGTTCTTC
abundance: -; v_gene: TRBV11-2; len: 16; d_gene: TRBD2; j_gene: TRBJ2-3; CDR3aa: CASSLRLAGGQDTQYF; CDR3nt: TGTGCCAGCAGCCTAAGACTAGCGGGAGGGCAAGATACGCAGTATTTT
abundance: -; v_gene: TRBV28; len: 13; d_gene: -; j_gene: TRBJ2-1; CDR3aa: CASIRPGFDEQFF; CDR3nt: TGTGCCAGCATCAGACCGGGCTTTGATGAGCAGTTCTTC
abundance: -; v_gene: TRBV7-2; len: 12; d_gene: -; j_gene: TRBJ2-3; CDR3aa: CASSWVADTQYF; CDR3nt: TGTGCCAGCAGCTGGGTAGCAGATACGCAGTATTTT
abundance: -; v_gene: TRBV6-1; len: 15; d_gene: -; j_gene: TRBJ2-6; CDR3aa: CASREDSSGANVLTF; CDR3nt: TGTGCCAGCAGAGAGGACAGCTCTGGGGCCAACGTCCTGACTTTC
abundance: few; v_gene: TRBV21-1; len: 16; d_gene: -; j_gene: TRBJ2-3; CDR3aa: CASSLLYLVPTDTQYF; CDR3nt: TGTGCCAGCAGTCTTCTATACCTAGTCCCCACAGATACGCAGTATTTT
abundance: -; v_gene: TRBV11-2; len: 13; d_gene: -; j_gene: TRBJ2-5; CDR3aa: CASSLASQETQYF; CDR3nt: TGTGCCAGCAGCTTAGCCAGCCAAGAGACCCAGTACTTC
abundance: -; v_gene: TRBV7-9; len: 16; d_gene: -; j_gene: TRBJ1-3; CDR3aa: CASSPPITGARNTIYF; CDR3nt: TGTGCCAGCAGCCCCCCCATTACGGGTGCGAGAAACACCATATATTTT
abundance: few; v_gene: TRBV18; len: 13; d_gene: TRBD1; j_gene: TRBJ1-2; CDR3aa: CASSPRDRGGYTF; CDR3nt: TGTGCCAGCTCACCACGGGACAGGGGTGGCTACACCTTC
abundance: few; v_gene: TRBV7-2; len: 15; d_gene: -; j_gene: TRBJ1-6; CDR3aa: CASSFDSMGNSPLHF; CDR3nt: TGTGCCAGCAGCTTTGACAGTATGGGTAATTCACCCCTCCACTTT
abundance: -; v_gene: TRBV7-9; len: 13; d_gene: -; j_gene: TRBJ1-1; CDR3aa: CASSSEWDTEAFF; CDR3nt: TGTGCCAGCAGTTCCGAGTGGGACACTGAAGCTTTCTTT
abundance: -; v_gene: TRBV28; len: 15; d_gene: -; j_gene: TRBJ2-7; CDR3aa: CASSLPATPVTEQYF; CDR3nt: TGTGCCAGCAGTTTACCCGCAACCCCGGTTACCGAGCAGTACTTC
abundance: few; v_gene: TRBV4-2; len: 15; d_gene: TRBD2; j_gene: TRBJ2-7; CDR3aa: CASSQDGLADGEQYF; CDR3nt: TGTGCCAGCAGCCAAGATGGCCTAGCGGACGGTGAGCAGTACTTC
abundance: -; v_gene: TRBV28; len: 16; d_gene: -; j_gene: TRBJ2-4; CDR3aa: CASSLGTNLAKNIQYF; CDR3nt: TGTGCCAGCAGTTTAGGAACAAATCTAGCCAAAAACATTCAGTACTTC
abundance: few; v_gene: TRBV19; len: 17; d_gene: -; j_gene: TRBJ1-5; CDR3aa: CASRTPGTLAQGMPQHF; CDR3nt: TGTGCCAGTAGGACACCCGGGACACTCGCTCAGGGGATGCCCCAGCATTTT
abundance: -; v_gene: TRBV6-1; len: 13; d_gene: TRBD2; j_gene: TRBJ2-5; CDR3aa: CASRFASGETQYF; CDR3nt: TGTGCCAGCAGGTTTGCTAGCGGGGAGACCCAGTACTTC
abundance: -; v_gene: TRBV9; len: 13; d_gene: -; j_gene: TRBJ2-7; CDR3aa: CASSVATEYEQYF; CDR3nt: TGTGCCAGCAGCGTAGCCACGGAATACGAGCAGTACTTC
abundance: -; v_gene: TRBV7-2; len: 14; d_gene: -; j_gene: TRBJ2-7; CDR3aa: CASSLYTGSVEQYF; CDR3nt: TGTGCCAGCAGCTTGTATACAGGGTCAGTTGAGCAGTACTTC
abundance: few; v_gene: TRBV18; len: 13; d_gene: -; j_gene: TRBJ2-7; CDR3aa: CASSPAGHYEQYF; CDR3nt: TGTGCCAGCTCACCAGCGGGCCACTACGAGCAGTACTTC
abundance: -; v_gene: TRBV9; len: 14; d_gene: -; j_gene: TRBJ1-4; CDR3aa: CASARDDRDEKLFF; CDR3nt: TGTGCCAGCGCCCGGGACGATCGGGATGAAAAACTGTTTTTT
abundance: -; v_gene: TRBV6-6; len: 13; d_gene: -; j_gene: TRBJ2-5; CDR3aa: CASRIPVQETQYF; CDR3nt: TGTGCCAGCAGAATTCCGGTTCAAGAGACCCAGTACTTC
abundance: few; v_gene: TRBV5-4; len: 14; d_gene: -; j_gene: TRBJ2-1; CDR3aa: CASSLGLNGGEQFF; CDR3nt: TGTGCCAGCAGCTTGGGACTGAACGGGGGTGAGCAGTTCTTC
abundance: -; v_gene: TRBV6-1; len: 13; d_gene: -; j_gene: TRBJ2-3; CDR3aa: CASSEFKSDTQYF; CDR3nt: TGTGCCAGCAGTGAGTTTAAATCAGATACGCAGTATTTT
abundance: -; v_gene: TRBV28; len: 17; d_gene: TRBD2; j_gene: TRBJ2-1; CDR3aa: CASSLPLAGVTYNEQFF; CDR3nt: TGTGCCAGCAGTTTACCCCTAGCGGGAGTCACCTACAATGAGCAGTTCTTC
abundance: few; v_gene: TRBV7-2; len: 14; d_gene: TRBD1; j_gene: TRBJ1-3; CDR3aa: CASSFRGQGNTIYF; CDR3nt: TGTGCCAGCAGCTTTAGGGGGCAGGGAAACACCATATATTTT
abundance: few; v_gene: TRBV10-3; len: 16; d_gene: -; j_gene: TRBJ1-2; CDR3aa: CAISEWVFKTNYDYTF; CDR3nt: TGTGCCATCAGTGAGTGGGTTTTTAAGACTAACTATGACTACACCTTC
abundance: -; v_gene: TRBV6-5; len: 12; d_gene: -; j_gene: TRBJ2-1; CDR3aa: CASRRGRGEQFF; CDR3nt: TGTGCCAGCAGGAGAGGCCGTGGTGAGCAGTTCTTC
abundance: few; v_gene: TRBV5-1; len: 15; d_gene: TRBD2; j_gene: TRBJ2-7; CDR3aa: CASSLLAGANYEQYF; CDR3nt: TGCGCCAGCAGCCTCCTAGCGGGAGCTAACTACGAGCAGTACTTC
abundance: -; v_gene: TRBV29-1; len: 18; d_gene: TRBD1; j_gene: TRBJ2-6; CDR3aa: CSVTLNRGTDSGANVLTF; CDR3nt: TGCAGCGTTACCTTAAACAGGGGCACCGACTCTGGGGCCAACGTCCTGACTTTC
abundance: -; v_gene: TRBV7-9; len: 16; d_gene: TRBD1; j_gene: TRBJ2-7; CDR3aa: CASSLGLQGARYEQYF; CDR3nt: TGTGCCAGCAGCTTAGGCCTACAGGGGGCGCGGTACGAGCAGTACTTC
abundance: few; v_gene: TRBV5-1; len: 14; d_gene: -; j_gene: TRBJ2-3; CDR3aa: CASTVPGSTDTQYF; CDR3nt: TGCGCCAGCACCGTTCCAGGGAGCACAGATACGCAGTATTTT